Included here is one T cell receptor beta chain sequence, with context. Its antigen is unknown. PCR amplification relied on 60 Vbeta primers (plus 13 Jbeta primers). Using immunoSEQ multiplex PCR, the repertoire was profiled, and TCRdb retains in-frame clones only, with some absent. The table lists 150,000 to 200,000 clones, about 69% of them singletons. The data belong to a study of cytomegalovirus exposure and HLA in healthy donors. Whole-study context: In an earlier analysis, 95 million to 130 million unique TCR beta sequences were found from some 200 million T cells. The study's findings and limits: It was fewer than 200 TCR beta chains that were listed as cytomegalovirus-associated.

Germline CDR1 SQVTM, CDR2 ANQGSEA. The CDR3 is 14 amino acids. The germline V and J ends were trimmed by 4 bases and 0 bases, with 13 bases remaining between them. As for the donors, each was a healthy bone marrow donor. The sequencing sample was made of PBMCs. This sequence originates from a human donor in good health. The rearrangement joins TRBV29-1 to TRBJ2-7; tentatively, D is TRBD2 (5 bases). The CDR3 nucleotides read TGCAGCGTTGGTTTAGGAGGCGCCTCCTACGAGCAGTACTTC. This gives the protein CSVGLGGASYEQYF.